This paragraph reports one T cell receptor (beta chain). CDR1 is ENHRY and CDR2 is SYGVKD in the germline V gene. The CDR3 has 15 amino acids. V trimming: 7 bases; J trimming: 0 bases; junction bases outside the gene matches: 5. This record belongs to a study of T cell responses to AZD1222 COVID-19 vaccine. Sequenced by immunoSEQ multiplex PCR; TCRdb stores in-frame clones only, minus some. Altogether approximately 150,000 clones are present, 70% to 90% being singletons, with the ten largest covering around 1%. The material sequenced was peripheral blood, taken 28 days after the second AZD1222 dose. This TCR derives from an adult who received the AZD1222 COVID-19 vaccine. V is TRBV10-3 and J is TRBJ2-1, with 8 bases that match TRBD1. This CDR3 is CAINQGAGSYNEQFF. The DNA of the CDR3 is TGTGCCATCAATCAGGGGGCTGGCTCCTACAATGAGCAGTTCTTC.